This TCR beta chain appears in the sequencing data of a study of OX40 agonist ivuxolimab in advanced cancers. Study-wide background: Across the patients, intravenous ivuxolimab was delivered every 2 weeks at 0.01 to 10 mg/kg. Head and neck, renal cell, melanoma or hepatocellular carcinoma were the cancers that dose-escalation patients had. Three patients had partial responses: one hepatocellular carcinoma, two cutaneous melanoma. Past anti-PD-1, anti-PD-L1 or anti-CTLA-4 therapy was accepted, and approximately 37% had received some.

Germline CDR1 KGHSH, CDR2 LQKENI. Trimming pared 3 bases from V and 5 bases from J, leaving 8 bases between. This CDR3 spans 13 amino acids. In the case of this clone: The sample has other DNA sequences that encode this CDR3 too.

Sequencing was performed with immunoSEQ multiplex PCR; in TCRdb, only in-frame clones are kept and a portion is missing. This repertoire shows roughly 76,000 clones, 88% found once; its top ten account for around 4.1%. The chain combines TRBV18 with TRBJ1-5; D remains ambiguous. This TCR came from an adult with an advanced solid tumor such as melanoma, head and neck, liver or kidney cancer. Source: CD4+ or CD8+ T cells sorted from blood, taken in a trial of the OX40 agonist ivuxolimab. CDR3 sequence (DNA): TGTGCCAGCTCACCTACAGTTGATCAGCCCCAGCATTTT. Its translation: CASSPTVDQPQHF.